Here is one T cell receptor beta chain with its context. What it binds is not known. The V and J ends lost 0 bases and 6 bases, in that order; junction bases with no gene match: 6. The CDR3 length is 15 residues. The germline V gene has CDR1 SGHRS and CDR2 YFSETQ. These data are taken from a study of blood T cells in healthy people across ages. Whole-study findings and limits: Researchers said unsorted PBMCs prevented a conclusive naive versus antigen-experienced comparison. Calculation of diversity from one million T cells yielded estimates considered to be underestimates. Among long-lived donors, naive CD4+ cells were more numerous and diversity higher than in aged donors.

Peripheral blood samples of roughly 9.9 milliliters were drawn from each donor. Alongside a J-beta primer mix, a sample-barcoded 5' primer served in a second PCR lasting 7 to 11 cycles. TCRdb used MiXCR to reprocess the 5' RACE reads, holding one entry per CDR3 protein. In the table there are 920,000 or so distinct CDR3 sequences, more than 35% of which are singletons. The chain recombines TRBV5-1 with TRBJ2-7, with 10 bases matching TRBD2. This TCR came from a woman aged 55-75 years in good health. Sequenced: blood. This CDR3 is CASSLEVAGGREQYF. CDR3 bases: TGCGCCAGCAGCTTGGAAGTAGCGGGAGGACGCGAGCAGTACTTC.